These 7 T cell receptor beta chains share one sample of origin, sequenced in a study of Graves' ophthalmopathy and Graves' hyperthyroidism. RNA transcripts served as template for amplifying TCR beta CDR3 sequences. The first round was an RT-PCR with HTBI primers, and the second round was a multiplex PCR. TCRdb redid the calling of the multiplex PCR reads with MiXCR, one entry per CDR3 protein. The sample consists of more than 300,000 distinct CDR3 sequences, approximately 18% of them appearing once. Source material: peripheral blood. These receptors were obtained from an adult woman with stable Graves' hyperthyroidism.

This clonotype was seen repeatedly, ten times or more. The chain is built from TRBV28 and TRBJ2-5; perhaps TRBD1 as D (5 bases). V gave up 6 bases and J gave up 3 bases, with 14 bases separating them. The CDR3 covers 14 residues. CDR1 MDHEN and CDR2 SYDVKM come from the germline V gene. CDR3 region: CASRLQGGEETQYF. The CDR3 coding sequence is TGTGCCAGCAGGCTCCAGGGTGGGGAAGAGACCCAGTACTTC.

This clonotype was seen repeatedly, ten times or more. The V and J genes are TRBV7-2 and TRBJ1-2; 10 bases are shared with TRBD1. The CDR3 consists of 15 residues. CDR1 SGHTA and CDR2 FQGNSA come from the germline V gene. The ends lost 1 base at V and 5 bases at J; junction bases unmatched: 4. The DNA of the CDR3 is TGTGCCAGCAGCTTAGGACAGGGGGCGCTTTATGGCTACACCTTC. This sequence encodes CASSLGQGALYGYTF.

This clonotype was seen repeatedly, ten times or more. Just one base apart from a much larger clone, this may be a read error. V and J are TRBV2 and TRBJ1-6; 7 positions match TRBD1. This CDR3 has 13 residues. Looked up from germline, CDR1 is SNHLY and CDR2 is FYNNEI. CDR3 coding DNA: TGTGCCAGCAGGGATACAGGGGTATCACACCTCCACTTT. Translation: CASRDTGVSHLHF.

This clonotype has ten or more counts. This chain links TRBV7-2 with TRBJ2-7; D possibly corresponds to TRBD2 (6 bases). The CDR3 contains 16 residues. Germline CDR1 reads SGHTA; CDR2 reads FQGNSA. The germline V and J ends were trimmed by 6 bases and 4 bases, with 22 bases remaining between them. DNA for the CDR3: TGTGCCAGCAGTCGATTAGGCGGGACCGTCCGGTACGAGCAGTACTTC. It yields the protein CASSRLGGTVRYEQYF.

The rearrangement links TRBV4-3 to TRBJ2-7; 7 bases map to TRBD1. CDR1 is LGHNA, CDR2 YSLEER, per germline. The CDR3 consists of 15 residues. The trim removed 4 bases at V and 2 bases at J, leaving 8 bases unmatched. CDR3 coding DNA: TGCGCCAGCAGCCGCTTCCGGGACAGACCCTACGAGCAGTACTTC. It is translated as CASSRFRDRPYEQYF.

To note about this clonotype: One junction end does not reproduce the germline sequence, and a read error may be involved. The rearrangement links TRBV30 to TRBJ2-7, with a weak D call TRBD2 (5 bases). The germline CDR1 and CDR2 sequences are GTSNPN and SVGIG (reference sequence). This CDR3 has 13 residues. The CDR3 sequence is CAWSSTLGNEQHF. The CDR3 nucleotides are TGTGCCTGGAGTTCCACGCTCGGGAACGAGCAGCACTTC.

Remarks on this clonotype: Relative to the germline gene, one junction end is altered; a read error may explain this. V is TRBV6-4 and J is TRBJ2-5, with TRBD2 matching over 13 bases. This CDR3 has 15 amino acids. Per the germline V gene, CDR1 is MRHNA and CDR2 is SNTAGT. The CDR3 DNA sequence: TGTGCCAGCAGTCGGACTAGCGGGAGCCAAGAGACCAAGTACTTC. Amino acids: CASSRTSGSQETKYF.